In this sample, the clone carrying this T cell receptor beta chain turned up many times. Donors in Cohort 3 counted as recovered after two negative PCRs, clearance, or symptom resolution. Per the original data handling: Amplified reference gene primers provided the basis for estimating nucleated cell counts. Clones were read by immunoSEQ multiplex PCR, and TCRdb kept only the in-frame ones, dropping some. The V and J calls and clone size were taken over from that table, and D and trimming were inferred from the DNA. The sample has about 160,000 clones; around 84% are singletons. Trimming took 6 bases from V and 0 from J; bases not matched to a gene: 12. The germline gives CDR1 LNHDA, CDR2 SQIVND (reference sequence). CDR3 length: 19 residues. This entry is derived from a study of blood T cell repertoires in COVID-19. Study information: The United States, Italy and Spain were the sources of the acute and convalescent COVID-19 samples. T cells, B-cell-depleted T cells, or PBMCs provided the cDNA or gDNA that served as material.

This chain joins TRBV19 and TRBJ1-6; 9 bases line up with TRBD1. The clonotype comes from a man aged 40-49 years who had recovered from COVID-19. The sequenced sample was PBMCs or T cells enriched from blood (not recorded which). CDR3: CASRDLQGAGISYNSPLHF. The CDR3 DNA reads TGTGCCAGTAGGGACTTACAGGGGGCCGGAATCTCCTATAATTCACCCCTCCACTTT.